Shown below are 2 T cell receptor beta chains from a single sample sequenced in a study of technical replicates of blood from a few donors (dated by TCRdb to 2016 to 2017). The method behind the library was the immunoSEQ multiplex PCR assay. TCRdb limited this immuneACCESS table to in-frame rearrangements with V and J called. A share of clones is missing; checked studies link under half to unresolved V genes, and the rest is unexplained. Across this sample there are approximately 79,000 clones, with around 97% seen only once. Jointly, the top ten make up around 0.3% of the sample. The material sequenced was T cells isolated from PBMCs. The receptors come from a human donor in good health.

This chain connects TRBV5-6 to TRBJ1-1; D might be TRBD1 (5 bases). The CDR3 runs to 15 residues. The germline V gene has CDR1 SGHDT and CDR2 YYEEEE. V gave up 4 bases and J gave up 4 bases, with 17 bases separating them. Written as DNA, the CDR3 is TGTGCCAGCAGCCGGGGGGGAATAGGGGTCACTGAAGCTTTCTTT. Encoded protein: CASSRGGIGVTEAFF.

The chain combines TRBV5-1 with TRBJ1-1; no clear D gene. V dropped 0 bases and J dropped 7 bases, with 16 bases sitting between them. CDR3 size: 15 residues. Germline V CDR1 and CDR2: SGHRS, YFSETQ. The CDR3 sequence is CASSLGGPGSIEAFF. CDR3 DNA: TGCGCCAGCAGCTTGGGCGGTCCTGGGTCCATTGAAGCTTTCTTT.